The clone carrying this T cell receptor (beta chain) has more than one count but fewer than ten. The antigen is not known. Trimming removed 4 bases from V and 2 bases from J; junction bases left unmatched: 2. Germline lookup yields CDR1 SGHRS and CDR2 YFSETQ. This CDR3 has 14 residues. Populations obtained by sorting all exceeded 95% purity. The source of the sample is a study of beta chain features in type 1 diabetes. Regarding the study as a whole: Reduced insertions and increased deletions marked VDJ junctions in type 1 diabetes patients. A moderate, significant TCRB CDR3 shortening appeared in type 1 diabetes across four CD4+ subsets. A potential PCR bias toward shorter templates would be equal in patient and control samples.

The entirety of the isolated RNA underwent reverse transcription, so expressed TCRB transcripts were sequenced. Clones were read by immunoSEQ multiplex PCR, and TCRdb kept only the in-frame ones, dropping some. The sample records roughly 300,000 clones, around 9% being singletons. The source of this sequence is a man younger than 45 with type 1 diabetes. Sequencing was carried out using central memory CD4+ T cells from blood. The chain recombines TRBV5-1 with TRBJ1-4; TRBD1 agrees at 7 bases. The CDR3 region has the DNA TGCGCCAGCAGCCGGGACAGCACTAATGAAAAACTGTTTTTT. Its protein is CASSRDSTNEKLFF. Supplemented by reference TRBV5-1 and TRBJ1-4, the full variable domain reads KAGVTQTPRYLIKTRGQQVTLSCSPISGHRSVSWYQQTPGQGLQFLFEYFSETQRNKGNFPGRFSGRQFSNSRSEMNVSTLELGDSALYLCASSRDSTNEKLFFGSGTQLSVL.